Included here is one TCR beta chain sequence, with context. Together with a sample-barcoded 5' primer, a J-beta primer mix was included in a second PCR lasting about 7 to 11 cycles. Every molecule of cDNA carried a tag from a template-switch adaptor with 12 random nucleotides. A single record per CDR3 protein comes from TCRdb applying MiXCR to the 5' RACE reads. The data hold fewer than 800,000 distinct CDR3 sequences, with about 34% observed a single time. This entry is derived from a study of blood T cells in healthy people across ages. Trimming stripped 2 bases from V and 6 bases from J, with 8 bases between. Germline V gene data show CDR1 as SEHNR and CDR2 as FQNEAQ (reference sequence). The CDR3 extends over 12 amino acids.

The source is an elderly woman in good health. The sequencing input was blood. The J gene is TRBJ2-7, the V gene TRBV7-9; D is possibly TRBD1 (5 bases). This CDR3 is CASSLPGPEQYF. DNA of the CDR3: TGTGCCAGCAGCTTACCAGGGCCCGAGCAGTACTTC.